A selection of T cell receptor beta chains follows, all from one sample in a study of identical twins. TCRdb re-called the 5' RACE reads with MiXCR, one entry per CDR3 protein. Of under 300,000 distinct CDR3 sequences in the sample, roughly 13% were seen once. The sample taken for sequencing was memory (CD45RO+) T cells sorted from blood. The receptors were gathered from a woman younger than 30 in good health. Each CDR3 is given with its conserved first and last residue. The order of the fields is V gene, D gene, J gene, clone size, CDR3 protein, CDR3 DNA. A D gene is named only where the DNA matches it firmly. The size of a clone is reported for some rows only, either as once, few or many, or as a class for expanded clones.

TRBV6-5	TRBD1	TRBJ2-7	few	CASSSPGTGKYEQYF	TGTGCCAGCAGTTCCCCCGGGACAGGAAAATACGAGCAGTACTTC
TRBV27	-	TRBJ2-3	many	CASSYGGLAGTQYF	TGTGCCAGCAGTTATGGCGGCCTGGCAGGTACGCAGTATTTT
TRBV3-1	-	TRBJ2-7	-	CASSQNGGRTYEQYF	TGTGCCAGCAGCCAAAACGGGGGCCGAACCTACGAGCAGTACTTC
TRBV9	-	TRBJ2-3	many	CASSVGLGYETDTQYF	TGTGCCAGCAGCGTAGGTCTCGGATACGAAACAGATACGCAGTATTTT
TRBV4-2	TRBD2	TRBJ2-1	few	CASSQAARSGGSSYNEQFF	TGTGCCAGCAGCCAAGCCGCCCGTAGCGGGGGTAGCTCCTACAATGAGCAGTTCTTC
TRBV11-3	TRBD2	TRBJ2-3	-	CASSLALAGGRYF	TGTGCCAGCAGCTTAGCCCTAGCGGGGGGCCGTTATTTT
TRBV12-5	-	TRBJ2-5	-	CASGLAGGAVQETQYF	TGTGCTAGTGGTTTGGCCGGCGGGGCAGTCCAAGAGACCCAGTACTTC
TRBV29-1	-	TRBJ2-3	once	CSDGSTDTQYF	TGCAGCGACGGGTCCACAGATACGCAGTATTTT
TRBV27	-	TRBJ1-1	-	CASIAHTGTEAFF	TGTGCCAGCATAGCCCACACCGGGACTGAAGCTTTCTTT
TRBV7-3	-	TRBJ1-1	-	CASSLSSGVQEAFF	TGTGCCAGCAGCTTAAGTTCTGGGGTTCAAGAAGCTTTCTTT
TRBV18	TRBD1	TRBJ2-5	-	CASSLQGVQETQYF	TGTGCCAGCTCACTGCAGGGGGTTCAAGAGACCCAGTACTTC
TRBV27	-	TRBJ2-1	few	CASSPTESSYNEQFF	TGTGCCAGCAGCCCTACAGAGAGCTCCTACAATGAGCAGTTCTTC
TRBV3-1	-	TRBJ2-6	many	CASSQGPSGANVLTF	TGTGCCAGCAGCCAAGGGCCCTCTGGGGCCAACGTCCTGACTTTC
TRBV5-1	-	TRBJ2-7	many	CASSLAHEGYEQYF	TGCGCCAGCAGCTTGGCACACGAGGGGTACGAGCAGTACTTC
TRBV29-1	-	TRBJ1-1	few	CSVVRNTEAFF	TGCAGCGTTGTGAGGAACACTGAAGCTTTCTTT
TRBV12-3/TRBV12-4	-	TRBJ1-5	-	CASSAGGNNQPQHF	TGTGCCAGCAGTGCCGGGGGGAACAATCAGCCCCAGCATTTT
TRBV29-1	-	TRBJ2-3	many	CSVVGLSSDTQYF	TGCAGCGTTGTGGGCCTAAGTTCCGATACGCAGTATTTT
TRBV6-1	TRBD1	TRBJ2-2	-	CASSTHGTVNTGELFF	TGTGCCAGCAGTACCCATGGGACAGTAAACACCGGGGAGCTGTTTTTT
TRBV7-2	TRBD2	TRBJ2-1	-	CASSPGGYHNEQFF	TGTGCCAGCAGCCCCGGGGGGTACCACAATGAGCAGTTCTTC
TRBV5-1	-	TRBJ2-2	-	CASTGPSGTKGGELFF	TGCGCCAGCACCGGGCCCTCCGGGACGAAGGGAGGGGAGCTGTTTTTT
TRBV12-3/TRBV12-4	-	TRBJ1-2	-	CASSFGSYGYTF	TGTGCCAGCAGTTTCGGGAGCTATGGCTACACCTTC
TRBV6-2/TRBV6-3	TRBD1	TRBJ1-2	many	CASSAGTARIKFGYGYTF	TGTGCCAGCAGTGCCGGGACAGCAAGAATCAAGTTCGGATATGGCTACACCTTC
TRBV20-1	-	TRBJ2-7	many	CSALPVSGRHYEQYF	TGCAGTGCTTTACCCGTTTCCGGGAGACACTACGAGCAGTACTTC
TRBV3-1	-	TRBJ2-3	few	CASSQVDTQYF	TGTGCCAGCAGCCAAGTTGATACGCAGTATTTT
TRBV18	-	TRBJ2-7	few	CASSPNGKAYEQYF	TGTGCCAGCTCACCAAATGGGAAAGCATACGAGCAGTACTTC
TRBV6-6	-	TRBJ2-1	-	CASSYRDSNEQFF	TGTGCCAGCAGTTACCGGGACTCGAATGAGCAGTTCTTC
TRBV5-1	-	TRBJ2-7	few	CASSLVADTYEQYF	TGCGCCAGCAGCTTGGTAGCGGATACCTACGAGCAGTACTTC
TRBV6-5	TRBD2	TRBJ2-2	many	CASSYLVQGGTGELFF	TGTGCCAGCAGTTACCTGGTTCAGGGAGGGACCGGGGAGCTGTTTTTT
TRBV7-6	-	TRBJ1-1	-	CASSLNPSGVDTEAFF	TGTGCCAGCAGCTTAAACCCCTCAGGGGTCGACACTGAAGCTTTCTTT
TRBV9	TRBD2	TRBJ2-1	few	CASSRGLAGAGEQFF	TGTGCCAGCAGTCGTGGACTAGCGGGAGCCGGGGAGCAGTTCTTC
TRBV3-1	TRBD2	TRBJ2-7	few	CASSQDRRGTLSYEQYF	TGTGCCAGCAGCCAAGATAGGCGGGGGACCCTCTCCTACGAGCAGTACTTC
TRBV6-5	-	TRBJ2-2	-	CASSYSSAELGGTGELFF	TGTGCCAGCAGTTACTCGAGTGCCGAACTGGGGGGCACCGGGGAGCTGTTTTTT
TRBV5-1	-	TRBJ2-7	many	CASSLYREYEQYF	TGCGCCAGCAGCTTGTACAGGGAATACGAGCAGTACTTC
TRBV5-4	-	TRBJ2-3	-	CASSLATNGDTQYF	TGTGCCAGCAGCTTGGCCACTAATGGAGATACGCAGTATTTT
TRBV7-9	-	TRBJ2-1	few	CASTETDNEQFF	TGTGCCAGCACCGAGACAGACAATGAGCAGTTCTTC
TRBV28	-	TRBJ1-3	once	CAARGRGSTIYF	TGTGCCGCCCGGGGGCGAGGAAGCACCATATATTTT
TRBV4-2	-	TRBJ2-1	few	CASSQRDFSYNEQFF	TGTGCCAGCAGCCAAAGGGACTTCTCCTACAATGAGCAGTTCTTC
TRBV20-1	TRBD2	TRBJ2-1	many	CSARNFRDYTSYNEQFF	TGCAGTGCTAGAAATTTTCGGGACTATACGTCCTACAATGAGCAGTTCTTC
TRBV4-1	-	TRBJ1-1	many	CASSQDAGANTEAFF	TGCGCCAGCAGCCAAGATGCCGGGGCGAACACTGAAGCTTTCTTT
TRBV7-2	-	TRBJ1-1	few	CASSLGGGLPKEAFF	TGTGCCAGCAGCTTAGGAGGGGGTTTACCCAAGGAAGCTTTCTTT
TRBV5-1	-	TRBJ1-1	-	CASSGQDMNTEAFF	TGCGCCAGCAGCGGACAAGACATGAACACTGAAGCTTTCTTT
TRBV5-1	TRBD2	TRBJ2-5	-	CASSFSGGSVETQYF	TGCGCCAGCAGCTTTAGCGGGGGGTCAGTAGAGACCCAGTACTTC
TRBV29-1	TRBD1	TRBJ2-7	-	CSVKGQGNEQYF	TGCAGCGTCAAAGGACAGGGTAACGAGCAGTACTTC
TRBV12-3/TRBV12-4	TRBD1	TRBJ1-2	many	CASRPTGGGPYGYTF	TGTGCCAGCAGACCTACAGGGGGGGGCCCCTATGGCTACACCTTC
TRBV24-1	-	TRBJ2-1	-	CATSDPLGPGDEQFF	TGTGCCACCAGTGATCCTCTGGGGCCTGGTGATGAGCAGTTCTTC
TRBV12-3/TRBV12-4	TRBD2	TRBJ2-5	few	CASSSPGREAKETQYF	TGTGCCAGCAGTTCACCCGGGCGGGAGGCCAAGGAGACCCAGTACTTC
TRBV7-2	-	TRBJ1-1	few	CASSLFRGGTEAFF	TGTGCCAGCAGCTTATTTAGGGGAGGCACTGAAGCTTTCTTT
TRBV5-6	-	TRBJ2-1	many	CASSLASGFYNEQFF	TGTGCCAGCAGCTTGGCATCGGGTTTCTACAATGAGCAGTTCTTC
TRBV7-9	-	TRBJ2-3	few	CASSLVGGPSRDTQYF	TGTGCCAGCAGCTTAGTGGGCGGACCATCAAGGGATACGCAGTATTTT
TRBV25-1	-	TRBJ2-7	-	CASSFRDLYEQYF	TGTGCCAGCTCCTTCCGGGACCTCTACGAGCAGTACTTC
TRBV11-3	-	TRBJ2-1	few	CASRGWGTGGRQSYNEQFF	TGTGCCAGCAGGGGGTGGGGGACGGGGGGCCGACAGTCCTACAATGAGCAGTTCTTC
TRBV6-1	TRBD2	TRBJ2-2	-	CASSRLSGANTGELFF	TGTGCCAGCAGTAGACTAAGCGGGGCGAACACCGGGGAGCTGTTTTTT
TRBV25-1	TRBD2	TRBJ2-2	-	CASSLAGGLGELFF	TGTGCCAGCAGCCTAGCGGGAGGGCTAGGGGAGCTGTTTTTT
TRBV7-2	-	TRBJ2-1	few	CASSWGWPSLGNEQFF	TGTGCCAGCAGTTGGGGGTGGCCATCGCTGGGCAATGAGCAGTTCTTC
TRBV20-1	-	TRBJ2-3	many	CSAISRGDGLTDTQYF	TGCAGTGCTATATCTCGAGGGGACGGACTCACAGATACGCAGTATTTT